Following are 8 T cell receptor beta chains from one sample sequenced in a study of T cells after yellow fever vaccination. TCRdb passed the 5' RACE reads through MiXCR, listing each CDR3 protein once. The table has approximately 340,000 distinct CDR3 sequences, 8.7% seen once. Sequenced here: PBMCs, sampled on the day of the first yellow fever vaccination. These receptors were collected from a man between 18 and 29 years old who received the YFV17D yellow fever vaccine.

Note on this clonotype: A much larger clone differs from this one at a single base, so this may be a read error. The J gene is TRBJ1-2, the V gene TRBV5-8; D gene unclear. The length of the CDR3 is 17 residues. Germline V gene data show CDR1 as SGHTS and CDR2 as YDEGEE. CDR3 in DNA: TGTGCCAGCAACTTGCCACGATTACGAGTGGGGTGTAATGGCTACACCTTC. Its translation is CASNLPRLRVGCNGYTF.

This clonotype was seen more than once but under ten times. The chain combines TRBV20-1 with TRBJ2-3; tentatively, D is TRBD1 or TRBD2 (5 bases each). V dropped 5 bases and J dropped 1 base, with 13 bases sitting between them. This CDR3 region has 14 residues. Looked up from germline, CDR1 is DFQATT and CDR2 is SNEGSKA (reference sequence). The CDR3 DNA sequence: TGCAGTGCTGCCCGACCGGGACGCACAGATACGCAGTATTTT. Protein sequence: CSAARPGRTDTQYF.

This clonotype appeared a few times. This rearrangement joins TRBV20-1 to TRBJ2-1; a weak D match, TRBD2 (7 bases). The CDR3 extends over 15 amino acids. Germline CDR1 and CDR2: DFQATT and SNEGSKA (reference sequence). V was cut by 3 bases and J by 6 bases, with 18 bases left in between. CDR3 bases: TGCAGTGCTAGGCTTGGGGGGGGGGCGGTCAATGAGCAGTTCTTC. Its translation is CSARLGGGAVNEQFF.

The CDR3 DNA sequence: TGTGCCAGCACTTTTCGGGATAGGGGTGGCTACACCTTC. The encoded protein is CASTFRDRGGYTF. The chain carries TRBV6-5 and TRBJ1-2, with D possibly being TRBD1 (5 bases). With 7 bases removed from V and 7 bases from J, the gap between germline ends came to 16 bases. Per germline, CDR1 MNHEY and CDR2 SVGAGI. This CDR3 has 13 residues.

This clonotype was observed a handful of times. This chain's CDR3 is CASSRTGVEEQYV. The CDR3 bases are TGTGCCAGCAGCCGCACAGGGGTGGAAGAGCAGTACGTC. The chain employs TRBV7-9 and TRBJ2-7; 7 bases fit TRBD1. Unmatched junction bases numbered 8, after V lost 5 bases and J lost 7 bases. The CDR3 runs 13 residues. Germline V gives CDR1 SEHNR, CDR2 FQNEAQ (reference sequence).

The chain carries TRBV29-1 and TRBJ2-7; TRBD1 agrees at 9 bases. The CDR3 is 13 residues long. V lost 7 bases to trimming and J lost 2 bases; unmatched junction nucleotides: 6. CDR1 is SQVTM and CDR2 is ANQGSEA in the germline V gene. CDR3 in amino acids: CSARDRETYEQYF. The CDR3 DNA follows: TGCAGCGCCCGGGACAGGGAGACCTACGAGCAGTACTTC.

This clonotype was counted a few times. The rearrangement uses TRBV5-1 and TRBJ1-2, with D possibly matching TRBD1 (5 bases). The CDR3 spans 15 residues. Germline V CDR1 and CDR2: SGHRS, YFSETQ. V lost 3 bases, J lost 0 bases, and 12 bases lay in between. CDR3 loop: CASSWDGGANYGYTF. CDR3 DNA: TGCGCCAGCAGCTGGGACGGGGGAGCTAACTATGGCTACACCTTC.

This clonotype showed up just a few times. This chain uses TRBV11-1 with TRBJ2-2; D gene uncertain. The V and J ends lost 2 bases and 5 bases respectively, with 6 bases between them. CDR1 SGHAT and CDR2 FQDESV come from the germline V gene (reference sequence). The CDR3 runs to 13 residues. Here the CDR3 DNA reads TGTGCCAGCAGCTTATACGAAACCGGGGAGCTGTTTTTT. Protein: CASSLYETGELFF.